Shown below are 16 T cell receptor beta chains from a single sample sequenced in a study of T cell responses to AZD1222 COVID-19 vaccine. The table came from immunoSEQ multiplex PCR; TCRdb's copy has only in-frame clones and leaves some out. The repertoire holds about 150,000 clones, with 92% as singletons. This material consisted of peripheral blood, taken 28 days after the second AZD1222 dose. Source of these receptors: an adult who received the AZD1222 COVID-19 vaccine.

The CDR3 region is CASSTPGLGHNEQFF. The DNA of the CDR3 is TGTGCCAGCAGTACACCGGGACTGGGGCACAATGAGCAGTTCTTC. V gene TRBV6-5 combines with J gene TRBJ2-1, with a weak D call TRBD2 (6 bases). V lost 5 bases and J lost 5, with 16 bases in between. Germline lookup yields CDR1 MNHEY and CDR2 SVGAGI. This CDR3 is 15 amino acids long.

This clone was recorded a few times. The V and J genes are TRBV9 and TRBJ1-4; 11 bases are a match to TRBD1. The CDR3 contains 15 residues. CDR1 and CDR2 from the germline V gene are SGDLS and YYNGEE. V shed 3 bases and J 6 bases; nucleotides not matched to a gene: 4. CDR3 protein: CASSGGTGGYEKLFF. As DNA, the CDR3 is TGTGCCAGCAGCGGAGGGACAGGGGGATATGAAAAACTGTTTTTT. Full variable domain (rest looked up from reference TRBV9 and TRBJ1-4): DSGVTQTPKHLITATGQRVTLRCSPRSGDLSVYWYQQSLDQGLQFLIQYYNGEERAKGNILERFSAQQFPDLHSELNLSSLELGDSALYFCASSGGTGGYEKLFFGSGTQLSVL.

The CDR3 protein is CASSSDPGLQPQHF. CDR3 DNA sequence: TGTGCCAGCAGCTCCGACCCTGGCTTGCAGCCCCAGCATTTT. The V and J genes are TRBV7-2 and TRBJ1-5; no definite D call. Germline V lookup: CDR1 SGHTA, CDR2 FQGNSA. Trimming took off 4 bases at V and 7 bases at J, with 14 bases between the two ends. The length of the CDR3 is 14 residues.

The J gene is TRBJ1-2, the V gene TRBV7-2; D is undetermined. CDR3 length: 13 residues. Germline V lookup: CDR1 SGHTA, CDR2 FQGNSA. Trimming took 4 bases from V and 8 from J, leaving 14 bases between them. CDR3 residues: CASSSVLSGGYTF. The CDR3 region has the DNA TGTGCCAGCAGCTCGGTCCTCTCGGGCGGCTACACCTTC.

The chain is built from TRBV19 and TRBJ1-5; tentatively, D is TRBD1 (5 bases). Deletions cut 11 bases from V and 7 bases from J, with 18 bases between. Germline CDR1 and CDR2: LNHDA and SQIVND (reference sequence). The CDR3 consists of 13 residues. CDR3 protein: CASKDSSTQPQHF. CDR3 DNA sequence: TGTGCCTCGAAAGACAGCTCGACCCAGCCCCAGCATTTT.

This rearrangement joins TRBV7-8 to TRBJ2-5, with D unclear. Germline V CDR1 and CDR2: SGHVS, FQNEAQ. This CDR3 contains 13 residues. V was pared by 3 bases and J by 1 base, with 6 bases between. CDR3 amino acids: CASSFDSQETQYF. Written as DNA, the CDR3 is TGTGCCAGCAGCTTCGATTCCCAAGAGACCCAGTACTTC.

The chain uses TRBV23-1 and TRBJ2-7; D could derive from TRBD1 or TRBD2 (5 bases each). Being an ORF, TRBV23-1 has a function that is uncertain. The CDR3 sequence is 18 residues long. With 0 bases removed from V and 0 bases from J, the gap between germline ends came to 18 bases. CDR3 in DNA: TGCGCCAGCAGTCAATCTTCCTCCGGGACCCAGATCTCCTACGAGCAGTACTTC. This gives the protein CASSQSSSGTQISYEQYF.

This chain uses TRBV7-2 with TRBJ2-3; the D is unclear. Germline lookup yields CDR1 SGHTA and CDR2 FQGNSA. The V and J ends lost 7 bases and 3 bases respectively, with 14 bases between them. This CDR3 is 14 amino acids long. DNA for the CDR3: TGTGCCAGCACCGTGAGCGTAGGTACAGATACGCAGTATTTT. Translating gives CASTVSVGTDTQYF.

This chain connects TRBV11-2 to TRBJ2-3; D ambiguous. Trimming stripped 1 base from V and 1 base from J, with 6 bases between. The CDR3 is 14 amino acids. CDR1 and CDR2 (germline): SGHAT, FQNNGV. As DNA, the CDR3 is TGTGCCAGCAGCTTAGTTGGCGGCACAGATACGCAGTATTTT. It encodes CASSLVGGTDTQYF.

The V gene is TRBV19, the J gene TRBJ2-2, with D tentatively TRBD1 (6 bases). There are 15 residues in the CDR3. V lost 6 bases to trimming and J lost 1 base, with 12 bases between them. CDR1 and CDR2 from the germline V gene are LNHDA and SQIVND (reference sequence). CDR3 sequence: CASSGWGQNTGELFF. For the CDR3, the DNA is TGTGCCAGTAGCGGTTGGGGACAGAACACCGGGGAGCTGTTTTTT.

The V gene is TRBV28, the J gene TRBJ1-2, with 11 bases that match TRBD1. The germline V gene encodes CDR1 MDHEN and CDR2 SYDVKM. The CDR3 is made up of 14 amino acids. The J segment lost 7 bases and the V segment lost 4 bases, leaving 5 bases of the junction unmatched. Here the CDR3 reads CASSSRTGGIGYTF. As DNA, the CDR3 is TGTGCCAGCAGTTCCCGGACAGGGGGCATTGGCTACACCTTC.

The chain recombines TRBV11-3 with TRBJ2-7, with D tentatively TRBD2 (6 bases). Trimming stripped 9 bases from V and 5 bases from J, with 11 bases between. The CDR3 runs 11 residues. Looked up from germline, CDR1 is SGHNT and CDR2 is YENEEA. CDR3 sequence (DNA): TGTGCCAGTCTTGGAGGGGACGAGCAGTACTTC. This translates into CASLGGDEQYF.

The chain joins TRBV5-1 to TRBJ2-1, with TRBD2 as a possible D gene (6 bases). CDR1 and CDR2 from the germline V gene are SGHRS and YFSETQ. The V gene lost 0 bases and the J gene lost 2 bases, with 12 bases spanning the gap. CDR3 length: 16 amino acids. The CDR3 sequence: CASSLGSGSAYNEQFF. The CDR3 bases are TGCGCCAGCAGCTTGGGCAGCGGGTCCGCCTACAATGAGCAGTTCTTC.

The chain joins TRBV25-1 to TRBJ2-1, with TRBD2 identical over 8 bases. This CDR3 spans 17 amino acids. The junction had 9 bases not matched to a gene; V was cut back by 2 bases and J by 3 bases. CDR1 is MGHDK and CDR2 is SYGVNS in the germline V gene. Here the CDR3 reads CASSELPASGSYNEQFF. CDR3 coding DNA: TGTGCCAGCAGTGAACTCCCAGCCAGCGGGAGCTACAATGAGCAGTTCTTC.

The V and J genes are TRBV2 and TRBJ1-5; a weak D match, TRBD1 (5 bases). Deletions cut 4 bases from V and 5 bases from J, with 9 bases between. The CDR3 covers 13 residues. Germline V gene data show CDR1 as SNHLY and CDR2 as FYNNEI. CDR3 residues: CASSGRRDQPQHF. As DNA, the CDR3 is TGTGCCAGCAGTGGTCGCAGGGATCAGCCCCAGCATTTT.

The chain recombines TRBV30 with TRBJ2-2, with D possibly matching TRBD1 (5 bases). Germline V gene lookup returns CDR1 GTSNPN and CDR2 SVGIG (reference sequence). This CDR3 spans 13 amino acids. Trimming took off 3 bases at V and 7 bases at J, with 12 bases between the two ends. The CDR3, as DNA: TGTGCCTGGAGGACCAGGGTGGGCGGGGAGCTGTTTTTT. This gives the protein CAWRTRVGGELFF. The variable domain in full, completed from reference TRBV30 and TRBJ2-2, reads SQTIHQWPATLVQPVGSPLSLECTVEGTSNPNLYWYRQAAGRGLQLLFYSVGIGQISSEVPQNLSASRPQDRQFILSSKKLLLSDSGFYLCAWRTRVGGELFFGEGSRLTVL.